These 14 T cell receptor beta chains originate from one sample sequenced in a study of STAT5B mutations in CD4+ large granular lymphocyte leukemia. Sequenced by immunoSEQ multiplex PCR; TCRdb stores in-frame clones only, minus some. The sample lists some 34,000 clones, about 74% seen once, with 0.29% in the top ten. The sequencing input was CD4+ T cells from blood buffy coats. Receptors originate from a human donor in good health.

This chain connects TRBV29-1 to TRBJ2-7, with 9 bases fitting TRBD1. With V trimmed by 3 bases and J by 2 bases, 5 bases remained unmatched. Per germline, CDR1 SQVTM and CDR2 ANQGSEA. This CDR3 has 14 amino acids. Written as DNA, the CDR3 is TGCAGCGTTGATGCGGGACAGGGTGCCTACGAGCAGTACTTC. It translates to CSVDAGQGAYEQYF.

This clone was picked up a small number of times. V and J are TRBV29-1 and TRBJ2-1; TRBD1 aligns across 7 bases. The length of the CDR3 is 15 residues. J gave up 0 bases and V 6 bases, and 8 bases lay outside the gene matches. Germline V gene data show CDR1 as SQVTM and CDR2 as ANQGSEA. The CDR3 DNA is TGCAGCGTGTTTACAGGGGAAGGCTCCTACAATGAGCAGTTCTTC. It specifies CSVFTGEGSYNEQFF.

The gene calls are TRBV7-2 and TRBJ1-5; TRBD1 might be the D (5 bases). V was pared by 2 bases and J by 2 bases, with 16 bases between. The CDR3 loop spans 17 amino acids. Per germline, CDR1 SGHTA and CDR2 FQGNSA. CDR3 coding DNA: TGTGCCAGCAGCTTAATTTGGGTAGGCAGGGGCAATCAGCCCCAGCATTTT. Its translation: CASSLIWVGRGNQPQHF.

V gene TRBV19 combines with J gene TRBJ1-1; D gene unclear. The CDR3 is 13 amino acids. Germline CDR1 and CDR2: LNHDA and SQIVND (reference sequence). Trimming pared 5 bases from V and 4 bases from J, leaving 11 bases between. The DNA for the CDR3 is TGTGCCAGTAGTCCGGACCCGGGCACTGAAGCTTTCTTT. It is translated as CASSPDPGTEAFF.

The chain uses TRBV10-1 and TRBJ2-3; no firm D call. The CDR3 extends over 16 amino acids. V was pared by 6 bases and J by 0 bases, with 16 bases between. Germline CDR1 and CDR2: WNHNN and SYGVQD (reference sequence). For the CDR3, the DNA is TGCGCCAGCAGCAAGGCGGTAGCCTCTAGCACAGATACGCAGTATTTT. Its protein is CASSKAVASSTDTQYF.

The chain combines TRBV9 with TRBJ2-2, with 11 bases matching TRBD2. Germline assignment: CDR1 SGDLS and CDR2 YYNGEE. V dropped 3 bases and J dropped 3; count of bases not matched to a gene: 1. CDR3 length: 15 residues. CDR3 sequence: CASSELAGDTGELFF. In DNA, the CDR3 is TGTGCCAGCAGCGAACTAGCGGGGGACACCGGGGAGCTGTTTTTT.

This chain connects TRBV30 to TRBJ1-4, with TRBD1 matching over 7 bases. This CDR3 is 16 amino acids long. J gave up 5 bases and V 0 bases, and 9 bases lay outside the gene matches. CDR1 GTSNPN and CDR2 SVGIG come from the germline V gene (reference sequence). The DNA for the CDR3 is TGTGCCTGGAGTGTTGACTTCCGGGACAGCAATGAAAAACTGTTTTTT. Encoded protein: CAWSVDFRDSNEKLFF.

CDR3 DNA sequence: TGTGCCAGCAGCTTACGGACAGGGCGGCGGCAGTACTTC. Its protein product is CASSLRTGRRQYF. The chain couples TRBV7-2 to TRBJ2-7, with 8 bases lining up with TRBD1. The V and J ends lost 2 bases and 9 bases, in that order; junction bases with no gene match: 6. Germline assignment: CDR1 SGHTA and CDR2 FQGNSA. There are 13 residues in the CDR3.

The CDR3 bases are TGCGCCAGCAGCCCCCTTGGGACTACCGGGGAGCTGTTTTTT. This encodes CASSPLGTTGELFF. The rearrangement joins TRBV5-1 to TRBJ2-2, with D maybe TRBD2 (6 bases). This CDR3 spans 14 amino acids. Germline CDR1 is SGHRS and CDR2 is YFSETQ. Trimming shortened V by 4 bases and J by 5 bases, and 12 bases separated the two germline ends. The full variable domain, its missing parts supplied by reference TRBV5-1 and TRBJ2-2, is KAGVTQTPRYLIKTRGQQVTLSCSPISGHRSVSWYQQTPGQGLQFLFEYFSETQRNKGNFPGRFSGRQFSNSRSEMNVSTLELGDSALYLCASSPLGTTGELFFGEGSRLTVL.

This clone was recorded a few times. The chain employs TRBV6-1 and TRBJ1-5; a weak D match, TRBD1 (5 bases). There are 13 residues in the CDR3. V was cut by 6 bases and J by 9 bases, with 15 bases left in between. Looked up from germline, CDR1 is MNHNS and CDR2 is SASEGT. The CDR3 coding sequence is TGTGCCAGCAGACCAGAATGGGGCGGGCCCCAGCATTTT. Translating it yields CASRPEWGGPQHF.

V usage is TRBV27 and J usage is TRBJ1-2; 10 bases map to TRBD1. The J segment lost 0 bases and the V segment lost 6 bases, leaving 7 bases of the junction unmatched. CDR1 and CDR2 from the germline V gene are MNHEY and SMNVEV (reference sequence). The CDR3 sequence is 16 residues long. The CDR3, as DNA: TGTGCCAGCAGCCGGGACAGGGGCCGCTCTAACTATGGCTACACCTTC. It encodes CASSRDRGRSNYGYTF.

The V and J genes are TRBV11-3 and TRBJ2-4, with a tentative D call TRBD1 (6 bases). Trimming took off 5 bases at V and 0 bases at J, with 23 bases between the two ends. Germline CDR1 is SGHNT and CDR2 is YENEEA. The CDR3 has 19 amino acids. The CDR3 protein is CASSPGGLRPLIAKNIQYF. DNA for the CDR3: TGTGCCAGCAGCCCTGGGGGCCTCCGGCCACTCATAGCCAAAAACATTCAGTACTTC.

The chain joins TRBV6-1 to TRBJ2-7; possible D gene TRBD2, 6 bases. V was pared by 2 bases and J by 0 bases, with 11 bases between. The CDR3 sequence is 15 residues long. CDR1 is MNHNS and CDR2 is SASEGT in the germline V gene. The CDR3 here is CASSEIGGPSYEQYF. The CDR3 DNA reads as TGTGCCAGCAGTGAAATCGGGGGTCCCTCCTACGAGCAGTACTTC.

The chain has TRBV5-1 and TRBJ2-1; 7 bases map to TRBD2. The CDR3 is 16 residues long. Germline V gene sequence: CDR1 SGHRS, CDR2 YFSETQ. V shed 4 bases, J shed 7 bases, and the junction held 14 bases outside the gene matches. The CDR3 here is CASSLIGLGVGNEQFF. CDR3 nucleotides: TGCGCCAGCAGCCTAATCGGACTAGGAGTAGGGAATGAGCAGTTCTTC.